A single sample gave rise to the 8 T cell receptor beta chains below, sequenced in a study of CD8 T cells in ankylosing spondylitis. These receptors are not linked to any known antigen. General study results and limits: Among TCR beta sequences, a motif of eight highly homologous variants appeared characteristic of ankylosing spondylitis blood.

TCRdb called the 5' RACE reads again in MiXCR, with one record for every CDR3 protein. The sample includes about 800,000 distinct CDR3 sequences, around 11% of them seen just once. The sequenced sample consisted of blood, either unsorted or a sorted T cell fraction (not recorded which). These receptors came from a male donor with ankylosing spondylitis.

The rearrangement links TRBV18 to TRBJ2-2, with 7 positions matching TRBD1. Germline CDR1 and CDR2: KGHSH and LQKENI. The V segment lost 8 bases and the J segment 2 bases; nucleotides outside the gene matches: 11. This CDR3 has 16 amino acids. The CDR3 DNA reads as TGTGCCAGCCCTAATTTCCGGGACAGAAACACCGGGGAGCTGTTTTTT. This encodes CASPNFRDRNTGELFF. The full variable domain, with the rest looked up from reference TRBV18 and TRBJ2-2, is NAGVMQNPRHLVRRRGQEARLRCSPMKGHSHVYWYRQLPEEGLKFMVYLQKENIIDESGMPKERFSAEFPKEGPSILRIQQVVRGDSAAYFCASPNFRDRNTGELFFGEGSRLTVL.

This clonotype was detected many times. The rearrangement joins TRBV20-1 to TRBJ2-3; 13 bases align to TRBD2. Germline V gene lookup returns CDR1 DFQATT and CDR2 SNEGSKA (reference sequence). The J segment lost 9 bases and the V segment lost 5 bases, leaving 8 bases of the junction unmatched. The CDR3 extends over 14 amino acids. CDR3 nucleotides: TGCAGTGCTGGGGGACTAGCGGGATACACGACGCAGTATTTT. This codes for CSAGGLAGYTTQYF.

This clonotype was seen more than once but under ten times. V is TRBV10-3 and J is TRBJ2-6; D unresolved. This CDR3 comprises 14 residues. Per germline, CDR1 ENHRY and CDR2 SYGVKD. Trimming took off 0 bases at V and 4 bases at J, with 4 bases between the two ends. DNA for the CDR3: TGTGCCATCAGTGAGTCGACCGGGGCCAACGTCCTGACTTTC. Residues: CAISESTGANVLTF.

The chain is built from TRBV5-1 and TRBJ2-2; D not certain. CDR3 length: 13 residues. CDR1 and CDR2 (germline): SGHRS, YFSETQ. With 4 bases removed from V and 7 bases from J, the gap between germline ends came to 11 bases. CDR3 DNA: TGCGCCAGCAGCCCCAACCCTGTCGGGGAGCTGTTTTTT. Protein product: CASSPNPVGELFF.

This clonotype was detected ten times or more. V usage is TRBV7-6 and J usage is TRBJ2-1; D possibly corresponds to TRBD2 (5 bases). This CDR3 has 12 residues. Germline V lookup: CDR1 SGHVS, CDR2 FNYEAQ. V lost 2 bases and J lost 11, with 10 bases in between. CDR3 bases: TGTGCCAGCAGCTTAAGTACGGGGAAGCAGTTCTTC. Translating it yields CASSLSTGKQFF.

This clonotype was counted many times. The chain joins TRBV20-1 to TRBJ1-2; tentatively, D is TRBD1 (5 bases). Germline loops: CDR1 DFQATT, CDR2 SNEGSKA (reference sequence). This CDR3 region has 12 residues. In nucleotides, the CDR3 is TGCAGGCCGGGGACTTACAACTATGGCTACACCTTC. Translation gives CRPGTYNYGYTF.

At least ten counts were recorded for this clonotype. The J gene is TRBJ2-7, the V gene TRBV20-1; 7 bases align to TRBD1. The germline CDR1 and CDR2 sequences are DFQATT and SNEGSKA (reference sequence). V gave up 4 bases and J gave up 2 bases; unmatched junction bases: 8. The CDR3 is 14 amino acids. In nucleotides, the CDR3 is TGCAGTGCTAAAATCGGGACAGCAGCCTACGAGCAGTACTTC. It yields the protein CSAKIGTAAYEQYF.

This clonotype was observed at least ten times. This sequence joins TRBV4-2 and TRBJ2-6; D ambiguous. CDR3 length: 14 amino acids. Germline V lookup: CDR1 LGHNA, CDR2 YNFKEQ. V shed 3 bases and J shed 4 bases, with 7 bases lying between them. Here the CDR3 reads CASSHERGANVLTF. The CDR3 region has the DNA TGTGCCAGCAGCCACGAAAGGGGGGCCAACGTCCTGACTTTC.